The rows below give T cell receptor beta chains drawn from one sample of a study of Ad26.COV2.S vaccination and SARS-CoV-2 variants. The table came from immunoSEQ multiplex PCR; TCRdb's copy has only in-frame clones and leaves some out. The sample gives some 370,000 clones, around four fifths of which show up once; just under 7.5% is in the top ten. The source material was peripheral blood, sampled in a trial of Ad26.COV2.S vaccine versus placebo. These receptors were collected from a person aged 18 to 65 who received the Ad26.COV2.S COVID-19 vaccine or a placebo. Both conserved end residues are trimmed from each CDR3.

cdr3_aa: ASSRSAFSSGELF; v_call: TRBV19; j_call: TRBJ2-2
cdr3_aa: AGGTGRRTEAF; v_call: TRBV10-2; j_call: TRBJ1-1
cdr3_aa: ASTPRRGPGYGYT; v_call: TRBV5-1; j_call: TRBJ1-2
cdr3_aa: ASSHIKNIQY; v_call: TRBV4-1; j_call: TRBJ2-4
cdr3_aa: ASSPRGTGVGSPLH; v_call: TRBV9; j_call: TRBJ1-6
cdr3_aa: ASSPGTGIWIVTGELF; v_call: TRBV11-2; j_call: TRBJ2-2
cdr3_aa: ARSSPRAKGAQPQH; v_call: TRBV5-3; j_call: TRBJ1-5
cdr3_aa: ARSLQGTRRYGYT; v_call: TRBV5-3; j_call: TRBJ1-2
cdr3_aa: ASSGLGVAGETQY; v_call: TRBV9; j_call: TRBJ2-5
cdr3_aa: ASSAGDRGLRNTEAF; v_call: TRBV19; j_call: TRBJ1-1
cdr3_aa: ASSLNRGESGTQY; v_call: TRBV11-2; j_call: TRBJ2-5
cdr3_aa: ASSWGGGRPNEQF; v_call: TRBV7-2; j_call: TRBJ2-1
cdr3_aa: ASRMRGETQY; v_call: TRBV19; j_call: TRBJ2-5
cdr3_aa: ASSLQGHYGYT; v_call: TRBV7-2; j_call: TRBJ1-2
cdr3_aa: ASSRDRVLPRSGNTIY; v_call: TRBV5-8; j_call: TRBJ1-3
cdr3_aa: ASSQGTGLSTDTQY; v_call: TRBV4-3; j_call: TRBJ2-3
cdr3_aa: ASSQVASGADTQY; v_call: TRBV3-1/TRBV3-2; j_call: TRBJ2-3
cdr3_aa: ASSLTREETQY; v_call: TRBV7-3; j_call: TRBJ2-5
cdr3_aa: SVGQGGVNEQF; v_call: TRBV29-1; j_call: TRBJ2-1
cdr3_aa: ASSPLRGHWY; v_call: TRBV7-8; j_call: TRBJ2-7
cdr3_aa: ATSDRGTGLYGYT; v_call: TRBV24-1; j_call: TRBJ1-2
cdr3_aa: ASLTSGTRGTQY; v_call: TRBV27; j_call: TRBJ2-3
cdr3_aa: ASSLPRDSLKTKY; v_call: TRBV5-5; j_call: TRBJ2-7
cdr3_aa: ASRAMGKQY; v_call: TRBV11-1; j_call: TRBJ2-7
cdr3_aa: ASSQDLQGRAGGYT; v_call: TRBV14; j_call: TRBJ1-2
cdr3_aa: ASSSVANTGELF; v_call: TRBV7-3; j_call: TRBJ2-2
cdr3_aa: ASSEWAVGYT; v_call: TRBV2; j_call: TRBJ1-2
cdr3_aa: ASSEVGYYNEQF; v_call: TRBV2; j_call: TRBJ2-1
cdr3_aa: ASSLPRDASYEQY; v_call: TRBV6-6; j_call: TRBJ2-7
cdr3_aa: ASSPGDRVASPLH; v_call: TRBV6-5; j_call: TRBJ1-6
cdr3_aa: ASSLGQGTGNEKLF; v_call: TRBV19; j_call: TRBJ1-4
cdr3_aa: ASSSLEELEF; v_call: TRBV6-6; j_call: TRBJ2-1
cdr3_aa: ASSLVSVADTYGYT; v_call: TRBV5-4; j_call: TRBJ1-2
cdr3_aa: ASSSRQGGEQF; v_call: TRBV12-3/TRBV12-4; j_call: TRBJ2-1
cdr3_aa: ASSRRAGDSTDTQY; v_call: TRBV4-2; j_call: TRBJ2-3
cdr3_aa: ASCRGTNTGELF; v_call: TRBV5-1; j_call: TRBJ2-2
cdr3_aa: ASSLFGLGVNEQF; v_call: TRBV18; j_call: TRBJ2-1
cdr3_aa: ASSLLETSPLH; v_call: TRBV12-3/TRBV12-4; j_call: TRBJ1-6
cdr3_aa: ASSSPDRADYGYT; v_call: TRBV6-2/TRBV6-3; j_call: TRBJ1-2
cdr3_aa: ASSVRGNEQF; v_call: TRBV27; j_call: TRBJ2-1
cdr3_aa: ASSLFGDEIPYEQY; v_call: TRBV5-4; j_call: TRBJ2-7
cdr3_aa: ASSRQQGANYEQY; v_call: TRBV4-3; j_call: TRBJ2-7
cdr3_aa: ASSLMGASTLH; v_call: TRBV5-1; j_call: TRBJ1-6
cdr3_aa: ASGGQLNTEAF; v_call: TRBV6-5; j_call: TRBJ1-1
cdr3_aa: ASSLGGVEEKLF; v_call: TRBV27; j_call: TRBJ1-4
cdr3_aa: AWWRGTYEQY; v_call: TRBV30; j_call: TRBJ2-7
cdr3_aa: ASSDQRGYQETQY; v_call: TRBV3-1/TRBV3-2; j_call: TRBJ2-5
cdr3_aa: ASSPRTPTYEQY; v_call: TRBV18; j_call: TRBJ2-7
cdr3_aa: ASSLAGRGETQY; v_call: TRBV7-6; j_call: TRBJ2-5
cdr3_aa: ASSPGLRGTNSYNSPLH; v_call: TRBV18; j_call: TRBJ1-6